A selection of T cell receptor beta chains follows, all from one sample in a study of blood T cell repertoires in COVID-19. Method: immunoSEQ multiplex PCR; TCRdb's copy keeps in-frame clones and lacks some. The sample lists some 140,000 clones; around 80% were seen once. The sample consisted of peripheral blood. These TCRs come from a man aged 60-69 years who had recovered from COVID-19. The CDR3 runs from the conserved cysteine through the conserved F or W.

V gene	J gene	CDR3 protein
TRBV6-1	TRBJ2-3	CASSDPSGGRKDTQYF
TRBV28	TRBJ1-2	CASSPKLSYGYTF
TRBV30	TRBJ2-2	CAWSVGTATGELFF
TRBV15	TRBJ1-3	CATSRDYPSSGNTIYF
TRBV10-2	TRBJ2-1	CASSESLSGTGYNEQFF
TRBV6-6	TRBJ2-2	CASSRQLPGELFF
TRBV28	TRBJ2-3	CASSLRDTQYF
TRBV9	TRBJ1-4	CASSIGTVNEKLFF
TRBV29-1	TRBJ1-5	CSVGDRGGQPQHF
TRBV28	TRBJ2-2	CASSSTSVPGELFF
TRBV27	TRBJ1-2	CASSLKRVYGYTF
TRBV10-3	TRBJ1-2	CAISNTGTNGYTF
TRBV6-6	TRBJ1-3	CAAYRVSGNTIYF
TRBV7-2	TRBJ2-2	CASSFGRAGTGELFF
TRBV29-1	TRBJ2-7	CSVEGQTYEQYF
TRBV19	TRBJ1-1	CASRSTGGTEAFF
TRBV11-2	TRBJ2-6	CASSLRGTSTGANVLTF
TRBV28	TRBJ2-1	CASSFGKPKPPRAGGSYNEQFF
TRBV5-1	TRBJ2-3	CASSWRGEEDTQYF
TRBV29-1	TRBJ1-2	CSVEESVGYTF
TRBV7-2	TRBJ2-2	CASSHTSGGAAGELFF
TRBV7-9	TRBJ2-3	CASSPGTGSTDTQYF
TRBV9	TRBJ1-5	CASSPGGGQSNQPQHF
TRBV6-5	TRBJ1-2	CASSYLQVLMNYGYTF
TRBV6-5	TRBJ2-7	CASSYSATTYEQYF
TRBV7-8	TRBJ1-2	CASSLSVNYGYTF
TRBV11-2	TRBJ1-6	CASSTTVSPLHF
TRBV12-3/TRBV12-4	TRBJ1-2	CASSPGSWGGYTF
TRBV5-4	TRBJ1-3	CASSFMSSGNTIYF
TRBV28	TRBJ1-3	CASSLYRGQIGNTIYF
TRBV3-1/TRBV3-2	TRBJ2-7	CASSQGGLPAPYEQYF
TRBV2	TRBJ2-7	CASSEAGDEQYF